The clone carrying this T cell receptor beta chain was seen repeatedly, ten times or more. Its specificity is not known. This entry belongs to a study of T cells in Graves' hyperthyroidism and ophthalmopathy. Study details: Blood was drawn when the patient was first diagnosed and still untreated.

RNA transcripts were the template for amplifying TCR beta CDR3 regions. First-round RT-PCR of the TCR CDR3 relied on the HTBI primer set. TCRdb re-derived calls from the multiplex PCR reads in MiXCR, one entry per CDR3 protein. The sample contains 700,000 or so distinct CDR3 sequences, over 15% of which appear only once. V was clipped by 6 bases and J by 0 bases, with 14 bases between them. The CDR3 is 14 amino acids. From germline, CDR1 is DFQATT and CDR2 SNEGSKA (reference sequence). Study outcomes and limitations: Before onset, ophthalmopathy was predicted by the model a median around 6 months earlier.

The chain links TRBV20-1 to TRBJ1-1; D perhaps matches TRBD1 (5 bases). The sample was blood. This receptor was taken from a man younger than 35 with Graves' hyperthyroidism. CDR3 sequence: CSATDIGVNTEAFF. The CDR3 region has the DNA TGCAGTGCAACGGACATCGGGGTGAACACTGAAGCTTTCTTT.